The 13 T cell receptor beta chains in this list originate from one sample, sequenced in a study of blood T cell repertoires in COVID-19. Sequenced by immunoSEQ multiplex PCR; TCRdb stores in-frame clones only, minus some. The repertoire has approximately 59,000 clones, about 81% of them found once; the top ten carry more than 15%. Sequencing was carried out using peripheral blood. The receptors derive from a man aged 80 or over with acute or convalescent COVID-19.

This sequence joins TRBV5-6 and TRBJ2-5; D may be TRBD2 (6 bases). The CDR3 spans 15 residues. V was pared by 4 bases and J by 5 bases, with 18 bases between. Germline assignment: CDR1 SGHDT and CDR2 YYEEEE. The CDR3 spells CASSPGLTEGETQYF. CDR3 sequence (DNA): TGTGCCAGCAGCCCAGGACTAACGGAGGGGGAGACCCAGTACTTC.

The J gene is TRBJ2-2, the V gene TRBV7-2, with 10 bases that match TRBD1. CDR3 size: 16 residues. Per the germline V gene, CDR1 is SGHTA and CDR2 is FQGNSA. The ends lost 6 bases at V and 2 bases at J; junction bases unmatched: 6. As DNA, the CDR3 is TGTGCCAGCAGACGGGGACAGGGGACAAACACCGGGGAGCTGTTTTTT. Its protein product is CASRRGQGTNTGELFF.

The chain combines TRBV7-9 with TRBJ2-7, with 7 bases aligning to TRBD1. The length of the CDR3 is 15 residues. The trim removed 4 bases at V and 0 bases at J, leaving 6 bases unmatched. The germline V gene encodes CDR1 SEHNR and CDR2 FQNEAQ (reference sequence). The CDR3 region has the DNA TGTGCCAGCAGCTATTACGGACAGGACTCCTACGAGCAGTACTTC. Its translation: CASSYYGQDSYEQYF.

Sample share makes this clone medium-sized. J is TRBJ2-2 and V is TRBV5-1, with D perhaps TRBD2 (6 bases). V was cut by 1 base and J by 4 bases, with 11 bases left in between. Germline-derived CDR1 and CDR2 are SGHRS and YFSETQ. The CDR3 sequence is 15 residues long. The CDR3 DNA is TGCGCCAGCAGCTTGTACGGAGGGGTCACCGGGGAGCTGTTTTTT. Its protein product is CASSLYGGVTGELFF.

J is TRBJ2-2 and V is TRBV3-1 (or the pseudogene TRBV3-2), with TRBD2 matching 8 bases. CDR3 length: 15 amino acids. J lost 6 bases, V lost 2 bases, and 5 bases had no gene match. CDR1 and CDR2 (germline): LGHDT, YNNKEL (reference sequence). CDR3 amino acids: CASSQQPGGSGELFF. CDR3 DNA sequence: TGTGCCAGCAGCCAACAACCGGGAGGGTCCGGGGAGCTGTTTTTT.

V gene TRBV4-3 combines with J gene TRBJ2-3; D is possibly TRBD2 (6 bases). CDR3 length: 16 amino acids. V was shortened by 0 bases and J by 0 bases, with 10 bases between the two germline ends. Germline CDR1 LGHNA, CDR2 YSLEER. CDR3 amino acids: CASSQDGGTSTDTQYF. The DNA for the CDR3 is TGCGCCAGCAGCCAAGATGGGGGGACTAGCACAGATACGCAGTATTTT.

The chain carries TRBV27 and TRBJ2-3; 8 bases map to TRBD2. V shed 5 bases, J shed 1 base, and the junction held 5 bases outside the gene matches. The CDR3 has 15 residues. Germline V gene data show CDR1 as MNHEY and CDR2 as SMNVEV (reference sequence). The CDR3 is CASSGSGSGTDTQYF. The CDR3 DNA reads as TGTGCCAGCAGTGGAAGCGGGAGCGGCACAGATACGCAGTATTTT.

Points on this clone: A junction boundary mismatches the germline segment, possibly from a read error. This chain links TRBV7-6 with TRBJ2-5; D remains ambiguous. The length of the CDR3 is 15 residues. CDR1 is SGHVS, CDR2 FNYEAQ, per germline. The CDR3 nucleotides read TGTGCTAGCAGCTTAGGGTCACAGAGCCAAGAGACCCAGTACTTC. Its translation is CASSLGSQSQETQYF.

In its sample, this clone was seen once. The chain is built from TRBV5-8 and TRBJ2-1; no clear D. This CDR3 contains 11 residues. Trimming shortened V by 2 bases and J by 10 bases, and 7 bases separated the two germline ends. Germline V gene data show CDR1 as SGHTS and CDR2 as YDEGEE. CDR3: CASSLRREQFF. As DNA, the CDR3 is TGTGCCAGCAGCTTAAGGCGGGAGCAGTTCTTC.

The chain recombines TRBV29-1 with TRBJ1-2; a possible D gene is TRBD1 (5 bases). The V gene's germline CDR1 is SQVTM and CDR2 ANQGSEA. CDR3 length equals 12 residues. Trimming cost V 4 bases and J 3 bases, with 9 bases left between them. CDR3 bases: TGCAGCGTTGTTCAGGGTGACTATGGCTACACCTTC. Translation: CSVVQGDYGYTF. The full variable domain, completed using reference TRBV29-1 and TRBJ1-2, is SAVISQKPSRDICQRGTSLTIQCQVDSQVTMMFWYRQQPGQSLTLIATANQGSEATYESGFVIDKFPISRPNLTFSTLTVSNMSPEDSSIYLCSVVQGDYGYTFGSGTRLTVV.

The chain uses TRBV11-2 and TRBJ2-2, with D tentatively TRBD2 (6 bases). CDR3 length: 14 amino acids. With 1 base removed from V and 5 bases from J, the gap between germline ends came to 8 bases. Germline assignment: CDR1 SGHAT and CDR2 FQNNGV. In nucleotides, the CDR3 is TGTGCCAGCAGCTTAGCGGGAGTAACCGGGGAGCTGTTTTTT. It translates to CASSLAGVTGELFF.

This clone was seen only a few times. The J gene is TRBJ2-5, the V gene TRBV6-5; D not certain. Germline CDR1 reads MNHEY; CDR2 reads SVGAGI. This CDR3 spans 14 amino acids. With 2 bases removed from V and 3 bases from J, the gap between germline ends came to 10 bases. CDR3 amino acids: CASSYGFEEETQYF. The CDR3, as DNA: TGTGCCAGCAGTTACGGGTTTGAGGAAGAGACCCAGTACTTC.

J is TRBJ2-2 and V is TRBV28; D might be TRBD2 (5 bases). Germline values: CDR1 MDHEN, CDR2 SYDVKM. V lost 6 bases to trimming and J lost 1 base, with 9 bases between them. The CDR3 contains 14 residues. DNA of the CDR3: TGTGCCAGCAGGGTGGGGAGGAACACCGGGGAGCTGTTTTTT. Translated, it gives CASRVGRNTGELFF.